These 9 T cell receptor beta chains share one sample of origin, sequenced in a study of T cells in localized non-small cell lung cancer. TCRdb's table, derived via immunoSEQ multiplex PCR, lists solely in-frame clones and lacks some. The sample consists of some 41,000 clones, approximately 80% of them appearing once. Specimen: PBMCs, collected before any cancer treatment. These receptor sequences come from a man aged 40 to 70 with stage II lung adenocarcinoma.

This chain joins TRBV5-4 and TRBJ1-2; D not certain. CDR3 length equals 14 residues. Germline-derived CDR1 and CDR2 are SGHNT and YYREEE (reference sequence). The ends were cut back, 0 bases at V and 8 bases at J, with 14 bases in the middle. CDR3 in amino acids: CASSLGGPPWGYTF. CDR3 nucleotides: TGTGCCAGCAGCTTGGGGGGTCCCCCTTGGGGCTACACCTTC. The full variable domain, its missing parts supplied by reference TRBV5-4 and TRBJ1-2, is ETGVTQSPTHLIKTRGQQVTLRCSSQSGHNTVSWYQQALGQGPQFIFQYYREEENGRGNFPPRFSGLQFPNYSSELNVNALELDDSALYLCASSLGGPPWGYTFGSGTRLTVV.

The chain carries TRBV5-1 and TRBJ1-4; D unclear. The germline gives CDR1 SGHRS, CDR2 YFSETQ. Trimming left V 0 bases short and J 5 bases short, with 5 bases between. The CDR3 totals 13 residues. The CDR3 loop is CASSLGGNEKLFF. In nucleotides, the CDR3 is TGCGCCAGCAGCTTGGGGGGAAATGAAAAACTGTTTTTT.

The chain links TRBV6-6 to TRBJ2-5; no definite D call. Trimming took 2 bases from V and 5 from J, leaving 3 bases between them. There are 11 residues in the CDR3. Germline lookup yields CDR1 MNHNY and CDR2 SVGAGI (reference sequence). The CDR3 DNA follows: TGTGCCAGCAGTTACGGGGAGACCCAGTACTTC. It yields the protein CASSYGETQYF.

The chain uses TRBV10-3 and TRBJ2-6; 8 positions agree with TRBD1. After removal of 0 bases from V and 0 bases from J, the junction contained 7 bases not matched to a gene. Germline V gene data show CDR1 as ENHRY and CDR2 as SYGVKD. The CDR3 is made up of 19 amino acids. In nucleotides, the CDR3 is TGTGCCATCAGTGAGTCCCTGACAGGGGCACCCTCTGGGGCCAACGTCCTGACTTTC. Protein product: CAISESLTGAPSGANVLTF.

The gene calls are TRBV5-1 and TRBJ2-5, with D hard to call. Germline CDR1 and CDR2: SGHRS and YFSETQ. Deletions cut 0 bases from V and 1 base from J, with 7 bases between. The CDR3 is 14 residues long. The DNA of the CDR3 is TGCGCCAGCAGCTTGGACTTAGCCCAAGAGACCCAGTACTTC. The encoded protein is CASSLDLAQETQYF.

This clone was counted only a few times. The chain joins TRBV5-4 to TRBJ2-5; 9 bases map to TRBD1. Germline CDR1 reads SGHNT; CDR2 reads YYREEE (reference sequence). V lost 4 bases, J lost 5 bases, and 6 bases stayed unmatched. The CDR3 totals 14 residues. The CDR3 region is CASSLGTGYETQYF. The CDR3 DNA is TGTGCCAGCAGCCTCGGGACAGGGTATGAGACCCAGTACTTC. Based on the CDR3 plus reference TRBV5-4 and TRBJ2-5, the full variable domain is ETGVTQSPTHLIKTRGQQVTLRCSSQSGHNTVSWYQQALGQGPQFIFQYYREEENGRGNFPPRFSGLQFPNYSSELNVNALELDDSALYLCASSLGTGYETQYFGPGTRLLVL.

The J gene is TRBJ2-1, the V gene TRBV7-8; TRBD2 matches 15 bases. The CDR3 has 17 amino acids. The V gene end was trimmed by 3 bases and the J gene end by 8 bases; junction bases not matched to a gene: 8. Germline loops: CDR1 SGHVS, CDR2 FQNEAQ. CDR3 loop: CASSFPPGTSGRYEQFF. The CDR3 nucleotides are TGTGCCAGCAGCTTCCCACCCGGGACTAGCGGGAGGTATGAGCAGTTCTTC.

The rearrangement links TRBV5-8 to TRBJ2-1; D not certain. There are 16 residues in the CDR3. V lost 2 bases and J lost 3, with 15 bases in between. Germline V gives CDR1 SGHTS, CDR2 YDEGEE. CDR3 residues: CASSLRQPKHYNEQFF. In DNA form, the CDR3 reads TGTGCCAGCAGCTTAAGGCAGCCAAAACACTACAATGAGCAGTTCTTC.

This clone has just one count. The V gene is TRBV7-2, the J gene TRBJ2-5, with 7 positions matching TRBD2. After removal of 1 base from V and 1 base from J, the junction contained 6 bases not matched to a gene. This CDR3 region has 16 residues. Germline loops: CDR1 SGHTA, CDR2 FQGNSA. The CDR3 nucleotides read TGTGCCAGCAGCTTAGTTCCGGGAGGAGGCCAAGAGACCCAGTACTTC. Protein: CASSLVPGGGQETQYF.